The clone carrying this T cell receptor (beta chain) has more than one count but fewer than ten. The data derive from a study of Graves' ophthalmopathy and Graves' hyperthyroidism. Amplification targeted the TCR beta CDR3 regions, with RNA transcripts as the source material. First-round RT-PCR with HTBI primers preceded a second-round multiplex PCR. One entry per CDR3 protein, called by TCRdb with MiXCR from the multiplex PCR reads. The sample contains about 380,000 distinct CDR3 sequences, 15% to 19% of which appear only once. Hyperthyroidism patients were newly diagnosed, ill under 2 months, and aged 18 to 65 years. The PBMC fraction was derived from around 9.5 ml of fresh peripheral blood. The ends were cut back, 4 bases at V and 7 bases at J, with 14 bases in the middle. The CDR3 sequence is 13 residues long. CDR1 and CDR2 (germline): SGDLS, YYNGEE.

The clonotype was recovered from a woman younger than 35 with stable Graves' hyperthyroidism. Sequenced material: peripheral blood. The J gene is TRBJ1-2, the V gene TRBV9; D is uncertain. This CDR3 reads CASSPLEGRGYTF. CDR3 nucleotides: TGTGCCAGCAGCCCCCTGGAGGGTCGTGGCTACACCTTC.